The rows below give T cell receptor beta chains drawn from one sample of a study of somatic mutations in cytotoxic T cells in rheumatoid arthritis. Clones were read by immunoSEQ multiplex PCR, and TCRdb kept only the in-frame ones, dropping some. The sample includes about 7,000 clones, roughly 71% of them seen just once. The sample consisted of CD8+ T cells sorted from blood. These receptors all stem from an adult with rheumatoid arthritis. The CDR3 runs from the conserved cysteine through the conserved F or W. Each record gives: V gene, clone size, J gene, D gene, CDR3 protein, CDR3 DNA. The D gene is left open where the match is weak. Size tells how often a clone was seen (once, few, many) or the class of an expanded clone, and some rows leave it out.

V: TRBV5-6
size: .
J: TRBJ1-3
D: .
CDR3: CASSYDLAGSGNTIYF
DNA: TGTGCCAGCAGTTACGACTTAGCCGGGTCTGGAAACACCATATATTTT

V: TRBV19
size: .
J: TRBJ1-4
D: TRBD1
CDR3: CATWDRGANEKLFF
DNA: TGTGCCACGTGGGACAGGGGGGCAAATGAAAAACTGTTTTTT

V: TRBV7-2
size: .
J: TRBJ1-5
D: .
CDR3: CASSLAGGANQPQHF
DNA: TGTGCCAGCAGCTTAGCGGGGGGGGCAAATCAGCCCCAGCATTTT

V: TRBV4-2
size: .
J: TRBJ2-5
D: .
CDR3: CASSENRQETQYF
DNA: TGTGCCAGCAGCGAAAACAGGCAAGAGACCCAGTACTTC

V: TRBV11-2
size: few
J: TRBJ2-7
D: .
CDR3: CASSLHQGEQYF
DNA: TGTGCCAGCAGCCTTCACCAAGGAGAGCAGTACTTC

V: TRBV4-3
size: once
J: TRBJ2-7
D: .
CDR3: CASSHAPGPSYEQYF
DNA: TGCGCCAGCAGCCATGCACCGGGGCCCAGCTACGAGCAGTACTTC

V: TRBV4-1
size: .
J: TRBJ2-5
D: .
CDR3: CASSQEQAQQETQYF
DNA: TGCGCCAGCAGCCAAGAACAGGCTCAGCAAGAGACCCAGTACTTC

V: TRBV7-9
size: few
J: TRBJ2-5
D: TRBD2
CDR3: CASSSGLAEQETQYF
DNA: TGTGCCAGCAGCTCCGGACTAGCGGAACAAGAGACCCAGTACTTC

V: TRBV28
size: .
J: TRBJ1-5
D: .
CDR3: CASSFRGAQPQHF
DNA: TGTGCCAGCAGTTTCCGGGGGGCGCAGCCCCAGCATTTT

V: TRBV19
size: .
J: TRBJ2-1
D: .
CDR3: CASSIGYNEQFF
DNA: TGTGCCAGTAGTATAGGGTACAATGAGCAGTTCTTC

V: TRBV6-6
size: .
J: TRBJ2-7
D: .
CDR3: CASSNPGMRSYEQYF
DNA: TGTGCCAGCAGCAACCCGGGGATGCGTTCCTACGAGCAGTACTTC

V: TRBV6-1
size: .
J: TRBJ2-2
D: TRBD1
CDR3: CAIADRGGTGELFF
DNA: TGTGCCATCGCGGACAGGGGGGGGACCGGGGAGCTGTTTTTT

V: TRBV5-1
size: .
J: TRBJ2-2
D: .
CDR3: CASSLDGAHTGGLFF
DNA: TGCGCCAGCAGCTTGGATGGGGCTCACACCGGGGGGCTGTTTTTT

V: TRBV5-4
size: .
J: TRBJ1-1
D: .
CDR3: CASSLTEYTEAFF
DNA: TGTGCCAGCAGCCTTACAGAGTACACTGAAGCTTTCTTT

V: TRBV10-3
size: .
J: TRBJ1-1
D: .
CDR3: CAISLHGTPNTEAFF
DNA: TGTGCCATCAGCCTACACGGGACACCGAACACTGAAGCTTTCTTT

V: TRBV4-1
size: few
J: TRBJ2-3
D: TRBD2
CDR3: CASSQVAGYTDTQYF
DNA: TGCGCCAGCAGCCAGGTAGCGGGGTACACAGATACGCAGTATTTT

V: TRBV15
size: .
J: TRBJ2-1
D: TRBD2
CDR3: CATSVTRGGLNNEQFF
DNA: TGTGCCACCAGCGTGACGCGGGGGGGCCTAAACAATGAGCAGTTCTTC

V: TRBV27
size: .
J: TRBJ1-1
D: TRBD1
CDR3: CASSLTTGGTEAFF
DNA: TGTGCCAGCAGTCTCACTACAGGGGGCACTGAAGCTTTCTTT

V: TRBV1
size: .
J: TRBJ1-1
D: .
CDR3: CTSSQTRQPGQAFF
DNA: TGCACCAGCAGCCAAACACGACAGCCAGGGCAAGCTTTCTTT

V: TRBV4-2
size: .
J: TRBJ1-3
D: .
CDR3: CASSQDQPVRNTIYF
DNA: TGTGCCAGCAGCCAAGACCAGCCAGTTAGAAACACCATATATTTT

V: TRBV6-4
size: few
J: TRBJ1-6
D: .
CDR3: CASSEVLTNSPLHF
DNA: TGTGCCAGCAGTGAAGTCTTGACGAATTCACCCCTCCACTTT

V: TRBV19
size: few
J: TRBJ2-3
D: .
CDR3: CASSIVPDGDTQYF
DNA: TGTGCCAGTAGTATAGTTCCGGACGGGGATACGCAGTATTTT

V: TRBV7-9
size: medium-sized
J: TRBJ2-1
D: .
CDR3: CASSPDGDEQFF
DNA: TGTGCCAGCAGTCCCGACGGCGATGAGCAGTTCTTC

V: TRBV7-9
size: .
J: TRBJ1-1
D: .
CDR3: CASSLVGVGTEAFF
DNA: TGTGCCAGCAGCTTAGTGGGGGTTGGAACTGAAGCTTTCTTT

V: TRBV7-8
size: .
J: TRBJ2-7
D: .
CDR3: CASSLGSRPIAGEQYF
DNA: TGTGCCAGCAGCTTAGGGTCCCGGCCGATAGCAGGCGAGCAGTACTTC

V: TRBV7-6
size: few
J: TRBJ2-7
D: TRBD1
CDR3: CASSIGTGGTEQYF
DNA: TGTGCCAGCAGCATCGGGACAGGGGGAACCGAGCAGTACTTC

V: TRBV2
size: .
J: TRBJ2-1
D: TRBD2
CDR3: CASSVSGGRSYNEQFF
DNA: TGTGCCAGCAGTGTTAGCGGGGGGCGGTCCTACAATGAGCAGTTCTTC

V: TRBV10-1
size: medium-sized
J: TRBJ2-1
D: TRBD2
CDR3: CASSESAGGHKFF
DNA: TGCGCCAGCAGTGAGTCAGCGGGGGGCCACAAGTTCTTC

V: TRBV18
size: .
J: TRBJ2-7
D: .
CDR3: CASSRNSHQTMRVYEQYF
DNA: TGTGCCAGCTCACGAAACTCGCACCAAACCATGAGGGTCTACGAGCAGTACTTC

V: TRBV28
size: .
J: TRBJ1-1
D: .
CDR3: CASSLSGGNTEAFF
DNA: TGTGCCAGCAGTTTATCTGGGGGTAACACTGAAGCTTTCTTT

V: TRBV7-2
size: .
J: TRBJ1-5
D: .
CDR3: CASSLEWHINQPQHF
DNA: TGTGCCAGCAGCTTAGAGTGGCACATCAATCAGCCCCAGCATTTT

V: TRBV7-6
size: .
J: TRBJ2-2
D: .
CDR3: CASSLYILGGPSGELFF
DNA: TGTGCCAGCAGCTTATACATCTTAGGGGGGCCCAGCGGGGAGCTGTTTTTT

V: TRBV4-1
size: .
J: TRBJ2-1
D: TRBD1
CDR3: CASSQLFQGAGRFF
DNA: TGCGCCAGCAGCCAACTCTTCCAGGGGGCGGGTAGGTTCTTC

V: TRBV6-1
size: few
J: TRBJ2-7
D: .
CDR3: CASSEGEEGIEQYF
DNA: TGTGCCAGCAGTGAAGGGGAGGAGGGCATCGAGCAGTACTTC

V: TRBV15
size: few
J: TRBJ1-5
D: .
CDR3: CATSRDRSNQPQHF
DNA: TGTGCCACCAGCAGAGACAGGAGCAATCAGCCCCAGCATTTT

V: TRBV7-2
size: .
J: TRBJ2-2
D: .
CDR3: CASSFQGANTGELFF
DNA: TGTGCCAGCAGCTTCCAGGGAGCGAACACCGGGGAGCTGTTTTTT

V: TRBV28
size: .
J: TRBJ2-5
D: .
CDR3: CASSPGYQETQYF
DNA: TGTGCCAGCAGTCCGGGTTACCAAGAGACCCAGTACTTC

V: TRBV9
size: .
J: TRBJ1-1
D: .
CDR3: CASSAPRGRGNTEAFF
DNA: TGTGCCAGCAGCGCTCCGCGAGGGCGGGGAAACACTGAAGCTTTCTTT

V: TRBV5-4
size: .
J: TRBJ2-1
D: .
CDR3: CASSLFGNEQFF
DNA: TGTGCCAGCAGCTTGTTCGGTAATGAGCAGTTCTTC

V: TRBV7-9
size: .
J: TRBJ2-3
D: .
CDR3: CASSSARDTQYF
DNA: TGTGCCAGCAGCTCTGCGCGGGATACGCAGTATTTT

V: TRBV7-2
size: .
J: TRBJ2-1
D: .
CDR3: CASSESSLVNEQFF
DNA: TGTGCCAGCAGCGAGAGCTCATTAGTCAATGAGCAGTTCTTC

V: TRBV18
size: .
J: TRBJ1-4
D: .
CDR3: CASSPPGLEPEKLFF
DNA: TGTGCCAGCTCACCTCCGGGACTGGAACCTGAAAAACTGTTTTTT

V: TRBV11-2
size: .
J: TRBJ2-3
D: .
CDR3: CASSFTDTQYF
DNA: TGTGCCAGCAGCTTCACAGATACGCAGTATTTT

V: TRBV5-6
size: .
J: TRBJ2-3
D: TRBD2
CDR3: CASIALSGGSTDTQYF
DNA: TGTGCCAGCATCGCTCTTAGCGGGGGGAGCACAGATACGCAGTATTTT

V: TRBV21-1
size: few
J: TRBJ1-1
D: .
CDR3: CASLEPNNTEAFF
DNA: TGTGCCAGCTTGGAACCGAACAACACTGAAGCTTTCTTT

V: TRBV19
size: .
J: TRBJ2-4
D: TRBD1
CDR3: CASSIGSTGGRAKNIQYF
DNA: TGTGCCAGTAGTATTGGGTCCACAGGGGGCAGGGCCAAAAACATTCAGTACTTC

V: TRBV13
size: .
J: TRBJ2-3
D: TRBD1
CDR3: CASSFRTGYTDTQYF
DNA: TGTGCCAGCAGCTTTCGGACAGGATACACAGATACGCAGTATTTT

V: TRBV6-1
size: .
J: TRBJ1-4
D: .
CDR3: CASSEGAGNEKLFF
DNA: TGTGCCAGCAGTGAAGGGGCGGGGAATGAAAAACTGTTTTTT

V: TRBV6-6
size: .
J: TRBJ2-2
D: TRBD2
CDR3: CASNLGLAANTGELFF
DNA: TGTGCCAGCAATTTAGGACTAGCGGCGAACACCGGGGAGCTGTTTTTT